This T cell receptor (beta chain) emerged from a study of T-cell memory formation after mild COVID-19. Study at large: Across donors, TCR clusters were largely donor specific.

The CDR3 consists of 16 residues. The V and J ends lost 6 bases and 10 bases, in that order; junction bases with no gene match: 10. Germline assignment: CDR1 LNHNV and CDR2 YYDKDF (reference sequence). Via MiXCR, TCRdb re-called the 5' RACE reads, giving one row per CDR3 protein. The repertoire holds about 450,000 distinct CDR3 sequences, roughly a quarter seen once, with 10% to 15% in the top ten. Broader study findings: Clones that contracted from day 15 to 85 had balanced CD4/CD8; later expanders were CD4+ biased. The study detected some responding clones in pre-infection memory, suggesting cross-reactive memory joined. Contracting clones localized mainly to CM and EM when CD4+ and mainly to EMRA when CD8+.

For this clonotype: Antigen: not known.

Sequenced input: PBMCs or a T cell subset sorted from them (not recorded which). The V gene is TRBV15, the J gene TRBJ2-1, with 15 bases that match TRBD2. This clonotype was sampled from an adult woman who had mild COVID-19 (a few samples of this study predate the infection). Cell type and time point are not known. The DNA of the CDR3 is TGTGCCACCAGGGCCCCCGGGACTAGCGGGAGGTCGGAGCAGTTCTTC. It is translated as CATRAPGTSGRSEQFF.